These 27 T cell receptor beta chains originate from one sample sequenced in a study of blood T cell repertoires in COVID-19. This table comes from immunoSEQ multiplex PCR, and its TCRdb copy is limited to in-frame clones, with some not included. This sample carries tens of thousands of clones, over 70% of them seen once, and the ten largest clones take approximately 4%. Sequencing was performed on peripheral blood. These receptors were collected from a woman between 45 and 60 years old with acute or convalescent COVID-19.

In this sample, this clone turned up a few times. The genes are TRBV5-6 and TRBJ1-2; 7 bases fit TRBD1. The V and J ends lost 4 bases and 4 bases, in that order; junction bases with no gene match: 7. Germline lookup yields CDR1 SGHDT and CDR2 YYEEEE. There are 14 residues in the CDR3. CDR3 DNA: TGTGCCAGCAGCGGGGGACAGCGGAGCTATGGCTACACCTTC. Translating it yields CASSGGQRSYGYTF. Filled out from reference TRBV5-6 and TRBJ1-2, the complete variable domain reads DAGVTQSPTHLIKTRGQQVTLRCSPKSGHDTVSWYQQALGQGPQFIFQYYEEEERQRGNFPDRFSGHQFPNYSSELNVNALLLGDSALYLCASSGGQRSYGYTFGSGTRLTVV.

In DNA form, the CDR3 reads TGTGCCAGCAGCCCAGGGGGACAGGGCCCCTATGGCTACACCTTC. Protein product: CASSPGGQGPYGYTF. V gene TRBV5-4 combines with J gene TRBJ1-2; 9 bases match TRBD1. V trimming: 4 bases; J trimming: 4 bases; junction bases outside the gene matches: 8. The CDR3 sequence is 15 residues long. Germline V gene data show CDR1 as SGHNT and CDR2 as YYREEE (reference sequence).

The CDR3 protein is CASSQGEAVWIEKLFF. CDR3 nucleotides: TGCGCCAGCAGCCAAGGGGAAGCGGTGTGGATTGAAAAACTGTTTTTT. The J gene is TRBJ1-4, the V gene TRBV4-1; D is undetermined. Trimming took 1 base from V and 7 from J, leaving 16 bases between them. Germline V CDR1 and CDR2: MGHRA, YSYEKL. The CDR3 runs to 16 residues.

In regard to this clone: Mismatch with germline at one junction end may stem from a read error. The chain is built from TRBV11-2 and TRBJ2-6; TRBD1 aligns across 7 bases. This CDR3 contains 15 residues. CDR1 is SGHAT, CDR2 FQNNGV, per germline. This chain's CDR3 is CASSLDRAGANVLTF. DNA for the CDR3: TGTGCCAGCAGCCTAGACAGGGCTGGGGCCAACGTCCTGACTTTC.

The V and J genes are TRBV28 and TRBJ1-6, with 8 bases lining up with TRBD1. The V gene end was trimmed by 2 bases and the J gene end by 7 bases; junction bases not matched to a gene: 7. The CDR3 covers 16 residues. From germline, CDR1 is MDHEN and CDR2 SYDVKM. The CDR3 loop is CASSLEQGAGNSPLHF. CDR3 DNA: TGTGCCAGCAGTTTAGAGCAGGGGGCTGGAAATTCACCCCTCCACTTT.

The genes are TRBV18 and TRBJ2-7, with 9 bases matching TRBD1. The CDR3 spans 15 residues. V was clipped by 4 bases and J by 3 bases; unmatched bases: 7. The germline gives CDR1 KGHSH, CDR2 LQKENI. DNA of the CDR3: TGTGCCAGCTCACTTAGGACAGGGGCGGACTACGAGCAGTACTTC. This sequence encodes CASSLRTGADYEQYF.

The CDR3 is CASSVDGLSYGYTF. CDR3 nucleotide sequence: TGTGCCAGCAGCGTAGATGGACTCTCATATGGCTACACCTTC. The rearrangement uses TRBV9 and TRBJ1-2; D is ambiguous. In germline, CDR1 is SGDLS, CDR2 YYNGEE. The CDR3 has 14 residues. With 0 bases removed from V and 5 bases from J, the gap between germline ends came to 11 bases.

Note on this clone: Other DNA sequences in the sample encode the same CDR3. The chain joins TRBV28 to TRBJ1-5; 8 bases map to TRBD1. The V segment lost 2 bases and the J segment 4 bases; nucleotides outside the gene matches: 4. The CDR3 runs 15 residues. From germline, CDR1 is MDHEN and CDR2 SYDVKM. The CDR3 nucleotides are TGTGCCAGCAGTTTAGGAGACAGGGGTAATCAGCCCCAGCATTTT. It codes for CASSLGDRGNQPQHF.

The J gene is TRBJ1-1, the V gene TRBV29-1; TRBD1 aligns across 7 bases. This CDR3 has 13 amino acids. The germline V gene encodes CDR1 SQVTM and CDR2 ANQGSEA. The V segment lost 8 bases and the J segment 3 bases; nucleotides outside the gene matches: 9. CDR3 DNA sequence: TGCAGCTTCCGACAGGGATTCGACACTGAAGCTTTCTTT. As protein: CSFRQGFDTEAFF. Variable domain in full (rest from reference TRBV29-1 and TRBJ1-1): SAVISQKPSRDICQRGTSLTIQCQVDSQVTMMFWYRQQPGQSLTLIATANQGSEATYESGFVIDKFPISRPNLTFSTLTVSNMSPEDSSIYLCSFRQGFDTEAFFGQGTRLTVV.

The table lists this clone with a few counts. The gene calls are TRBV27 and TRBJ2-2, with D possibly matching TRBD2 (6 bases). Germline V gene data show CDR1 as MNHEY and CDR2 as SMNVEV (reference sequence). The CDR3 consists of 13 residues. Trimming pared 7 bases from V and 5 bases from J, leaving 11 bases between. Here the CDR3 reads CASTQLATGELFF. CDR3 nucleotides: TGTGCCAGCACCCAACTAGCAACCGGGGAGCTGTTTTTT.

V and J are TRBV6-5 and TRBJ1-1; 8 positions agree with TRBD1. The CDR3 contains 13 residues. Trimming at V came to 10 bases and at J to 1 base, leaving 5 bases not matched to a gene. CDR1 and CDR2 from the germline V gene are MNHEY and SVGAGI. The CDR3 reads CANKGTGNTEAFF. The CDR3 DNA follows: TGTGCCAACAAAGGGACAGGGAACACTGAAGCTTTCTTT.

This chain joins TRBV5-1 and TRBJ2-7; TRBD1 agrees at 8 bases. Germline V gene data show CDR1 as SGHRS and CDR2 as YFSETQ. V lost 6 bases and J lost 1; bases outside the gene matches: 6. The CDR3 is 14 amino acids. The CDR3 bases are TGCGCCAGCACCCCGGGACAGGCGTCCTACGAGCAGTACTTC. Protein: CASTPGQASYEQYF.

The V gene is TRBV6-5, the J gene TRBJ1-2; 9 nucleotides align to TRBD1. The CDR3 extends over 13 amino acids. Per the germline V gene, CDR1 is MNHEY and CDR2 is SVGAGI. V trimming: 6 bases; J trimming: 5 bases; junction bases outside the gene matches: 4. CDR3 sequence reads: CASSAGTGYGYTF. The CDR3 DNA sequence: TGTGCCAGCAGCGCCGGGACAGGGTATGGCTACACCTTC.

V and J are TRBV28 and TRBJ1-4, with TRBD1 matching over 8 bases. This CDR3 is 14 amino acids long. Germline V lookup: CDR1 MDHEN, CDR2 SYDVKM. The V segment lost 5 bases and the J segment 7 bases; nucleotides outside the gene matches: 6. In DNA form, the CDR3 reads TGTGCCAGCAGTCGCCAGGGGGCAGGTGAAAAACTGTTTTTT. This gives the protein CASSRQGAGEKLFF.

The chain is built from TRBV27 and TRBJ2-7, with 7 nucleotides matching TRBD1. V lost 4 bases to trimming and J lost 2 bases; unmatched junction nucleotides: 8. The CDR3 runs to 15 residues. Germline V CDR1 and CDR2: MNHEY, SMNVEV (reference sequence). CDR3 in DNA: TGTGCCAGCAGTTCCTCTGGGACAGCCGCCTACGAGCAGTACTTC. Its translation: CASSSSGTAAYEQYF.

V and J are TRBV2 and TRBJ1-1, with D maybe TRBD1 (5 bases). The germline V gene encodes CDR1 SNHLY and CDR2 FYNNEI. Trimming took 8 bases from V and 5 from J, leaving 18 bases between them. The CDR3 is 14 residues long. In nucleotides, the CDR3 is TGTGCCAGCTCGCTCTATGGGGGAGGGACTGAAGCTTTCTTT. Translated: CASSLYGGGTEAFF.

The chain combines TRBV12-2 with TRBJ1-1; the table's D gene call, TRBD1, was not cross checked with the DNA. TRBV12-2 is described as a pseudogene. This CDR3 has 15 amino acids. As DNA, the CDR3 is TGTGCAAGTCGCTTAGCGCAGGAAGGGACATATGAAGCTTTCTTT. Amino acids: CASRLAQEGTYEAFF.

The chain employs TRBV4-3 and TRBJ1-3; D gene unclear. The germline CDR1 and CDR2 sequences are LGHNA and YSLEER. This CDR3 comprises 16 residues. Trimming stripped 4 bases from V and 0 bases from J, with 13 bases between. CDR3 bases: TGCGCCAGCAGCCCTCAACTAGGCTTCTCTGGAAACACCATATATTTT. This translates into CASSPQLGFSGNTIYF.

The chain joins TRBV5-1 to TRBJ2-7; the match to TRBD2 covers 7 bases. V lost 3 bases and J lost 2; bases outside the gene matches: 5. The CDR3 runs to 14 residues. Germline V gives CDR1 SGHRS, CDR2 YFSETQ. The CDR3 DNA reads as TGCGCCAGCAGCTCCGGACTAGAGCCCTACGAGCAGTACTTC. Its translation is CASSSGLEPYEQYF. Using reference TRBV5-1 and TRBJ2-7 for the parts outside the CDR3, the full variable domain is KAGVTQTPRYLIKTRGQQVTLSCSPISGHRSVSWYQQTPGQGLQFLFEYFSETQRNKGNFPGRFSGRQFSNSRSEMNVSTLELGDSALYLCASSSGLEPYEQYFGPGTRLTVT.

V and J are TRBV28 and TRBJ2-1; D is possibly TRBD2 (6 bases). CDR1 MDHEN and CDR2 SYDVKM come from the germline V gene. The CDR3 length is 13 residues. Trimming removed 10 bases at V and 4 bases at J, with 14 bases between. CDR3 region: CATKRTTYNEQFF. The CDR3 DNA is TGTGCCACTAAAAGGACTACATACAATGAGCAGTTCTTC.

This chain uses TRBV5-6 with TRBJ1-6; 7 nucleotides agree with TRBD1. The CDR3 has 16 residues. Germline V gene lookup returns CDR1 SGHDT and CDR2 YYEEEE. The V gene end was trimmed by 4 bases and the J gene end by 4 bases; junction bases not matched to a gene: 8. The CDR3 is CASSKQGLGYNSPLHF. For the CDR3, the DNA is TGTGCCAGCAGCAAACAGGGGCTAGGGTATAATTCACCCCTCCACTTT.

This clone was counted only a few times. The chain has TRBV28 and TRBJ2-1; 11 nucleotides line up with TRBD2. The junction had 12 bases not matched to a gene; V was cut back by 6 bases and J by 2 bases. The CDR3 covers 18 residues. Per germline, CDR1 MDHEN and CDR2 SYDVKM. The CDR3 loop is CASSQLAGASLPYNEQFF. CDR3 nucleotides: TGTGCCAGCAGCCAACTAGCGGGGGCCTCTCTTCCCTACAATGAGCAGTTCTTC.

J is TRBJ1-1 and V is TRBV27, with D perhaps matching TRBD1 (5 bases). The CDR3 spans 15 residues. In germline, CDR1 is MNHEY, CDR2 SMNVEV (reference sequence). V was pared by 8 bases and J by 0 bases, with 16 bases between. For the CDR3, the DNA is TGTGCCAGCGGAACAGGAGCCTTTATGAACACTGAAGCTTTCTTT. Translation: CASGTGAFMNTEAFF.

A single count supports this clone. This sequence joins TRBV12-3 or TRBV12-4 and TRBJ2-1; 7 nucleotides match TRBD2. The CDR3 is made up of 13 amino acids. Unmatched junction bases numbered 10, after V lost 5 bases and J lost 12 bases. CDR3 sequence reads: CASSTSGAPGQFF. In nucleotides, the CDR3 is TGTGCCAGCAGTACCAGCGGGGCCCCTGGGCAGTTCTTC.

The rearrangement links TRBV7-2 to TRBJ2-5, with TRBD1 as a possible D gene (5 bases). The V and J ends lost 8 bases and 1 base respectively, with 11 bases between them. The CDR3 totals 13 residues. Germline assignment: CDR1 SGHTA and CDR2 FQGNSA. The CDR3 sequence: CASEGVAQETQYF. The CDR3 coding sequence is TGTGCCAGCGAAGGGGTGGCCCAAGAGACCCAGTACTTC.

The chain has TRBV24-1 and TRBJ2-1, with D possibly being TRBD1 (5 bases). Germline V gene data show CDR1 as KGHDR and CDR2 as SFDVKD. The CDR3 runs 17 residues. V lost 3 bases and J 3 bases, leaving 17 bases between the germline ends. This chain's CDR3 is CATSDRLQGWGYNEQFF. The CDR3 DNA reads TGTGCCACCAGTGATAGGTTGCAGGGATGGGGCTACAATGAGCAGTTCTTC.

This chain joins TRBV4-1 and TRBJ2-3, with 11 bases fitting TRBD2. CDR1 MGHRA and CDR2 YSYEKL come from the germline V gene. This CDR3 is 16 amino acids long. With V trimmed by 5 bases and J by 2 bases, 6 bases remained unmatched. CDR3 loop: CASSFIAGGATDTQYF. CDR3 nucleotides: TGCGCCAGCAGCTTCATAGCGGGGGGGGCCACAGATACGCAGTATTTT.